Below are 22 T cell receptor beta chains sequenced from a single sample in a study of human T cells and chemical hapten exposure. Time point meaning: patch test 1, 2 weeks after DPC sensitization. Treatment meaning: therapeutic diphenylcyclopropenone sensitization with weekly scalp DPC. TCRdb processed the RACE reads anew with MiXCR; each CDR3 protein has one entry. The data hold 370,000 or so distinct CDR3 sequences, with 4% to 5.5% observed a single time. This material consisted of whole blood, taken in connection with sensitization to the hapten diphenylcyclopropenone (DPC). Receptor source: a woman in her forties or fifties with alopecia areata. Some clones in this sample may be carry-over from other donors' samples.

This clonotype appeared many times. V is TRBV12-3 or TRBV12-4 and J is TRBJ1-2; possibly TRBD1 for D (6 bases). There are 14 residues in the CDR3. With 5 bases removed from V and 6 bases from J, the gap between germline ends came to 16 bases. The CDR3 region has the DNA TGTGCCAGCAGTGCCCTCCAGGGGAAGCATGGCTACACCTTC. Translation: CASSALQGKHGYTF.

A few counts support this clonotype. The chain is built from TRBV6-2 or TRBV6-3 and TRBJ1-1; tentative D call: TRBD1 (5 bases). The germline V gene encodes CDR1 MNHEY and CDR2 SVGEGT. This CDR3 contains 15 residues. V was trimmed by 5 bases and J by 4 bases, leaving 17 bases between them. CDR3 nucleotide sequence: TGTGCCAGCAGTCACCGTCCCACACAGGCCACTGAAGCTTTCTTT. It encodes CASSHRPTQATEAFF.

This clonotype was observed a handful of times. The chain joins TRBV7-9 to TRBJ2-7; D is tentatively TRBD1 or TRBD2 (5 bases each). The CDR3 is 13 residues long. V was shortened by 5 bases and J by 7 bases, with 15 bases between the two germline ends. From germline, CDR1 is SEHNR and CDR2 FQNEAQ (reference sequence). DNA for the CDR3: TGTGCCAGCAGCCCCAGTGGGACCCAGGAGCAGTACTTC. Translation: CASSPSGTQEQYF.

V gene TRBV7-8 combines with J gene TRBJ2-3, with TRBD2 as a possible D gene (6 bases). The germline V and J ends were trimmed by 2 bases and 2 bases, with 14 bases remaining between them. The CDR3 has 16 amino acids. Germline V gives CDR1 SGHVS, CDR2 FQNEAQ. The CDR3 nucleotides read TGTGCCAGCAGCTTAAAGTCGCCGGGAGCCACAGATACGCAGTATTTT. Its protein is CASSLKSPGATDTQYF.

The chain recombines TRBV2 with TRBJ2-3; 9 bases are a match to TRBD1. The V gene end was trimmed by 10 bases and the J gene end by 3 bases; junction bases not matched to a gene: 5. Germline V CDR1 and CDR2: SNHLY, FYNNEI. CDR3 size: 13 residues. The CDR3 DNA reads as TGTGCCACCAAGACAGGGGGGACAGATACGCAGTATTTT. Translation gives CATKTGGTDTQYF.

The chain is built from TRBV3-1 and TRBJ2-1, with D perhaps TRBD1 (6 bases). Germline CDR1 LGHDT, CDR2 YNNKEL (reference sequence). The CDR3 extends over 15 amino acids. Trimming removed 2 bases from V and 4 bases from J, with 12 bases in between. CDR3 sequence (DNA): TGTGCCAGCAGCCAATTGGACAGAGATTACAATGAGCAGTTCTTC. Translation gives CASSQLDRDYNEQFF.

The gene calls are TRBV28 and TRBJ2-4, with D hard to call. V lost 1 base and J 5 bases, leaving 6 bases between the germline ends. CDR1 is MDHEN, CDR2 SYDVKM, per germline. The CDR3 is 13 residues long. CDR3 in DNA: TGTGCCAGCAGTTTATCTCGGCAAAACATTCAGTACTTC. The encoded protein is CASSLSRQNIQYF.

This clonotype was counted at least ten times. The rearrangement links TRBV9 to TRBJ2-5; D possibly corresponds to TRBD1 (6 bases). V lost 0 bases and J 4 bases, leaving 16 bases between the germline ends. Looked up from germline, CDR1 is SGDLS and CDR2 is YYNGEE. The CDR3 extends over 16 amino acids. This chain's CDR3 is CASSVGSRGSVETQYF. CDR3 nucleotides: TGTGCCAGCAGCGTAGGCAGCAGGGGTTCGGTAGAGACCCAGTACTTC.

This clonotype was seen repeatedly, ten times or more. V and J are TRBV24-1 and TRBJ2-1, with a possible D match to TRBD1 (6 bases). Germline values: CDR1 KGHDR, CDR2 SFDVKD. The CDR3 has 12 residues. The V end was cut by 9 bases, the J end by 3 bases, with 8 bases between. Written as DNA, the CDR3 is TGTGCCACCGCGGACAGCTACAATGAGCAGTTCTTC. This sequence encodes CATADSYNEQFF.

This clonotype was found a few times. The chain recombines TRBV27 with TRBJ2-1; TRBD2 agrees at 8 bases. Trimming at V came to 10 bases and at J to 7 bases, leaving 12 bases not matched to a gene. The germline V gene has CDR1 MNHEY and CDR2 SMNVEV (reference sequence). This CDR3 spans 14 amino acids. As DNA, the CDR3 is TGTGCCATCGCGGCTCTAGCGGGTCGGAATGAGCAGTTCTTC. It is translated as CAIAALAGRNEQFF.

This clonotype was seen many times. This chain links TRBV7-8 with TRBJ2-3; 9 bases line up with TRBD1. Germline lookup yields CDR1 SGHVS and CDR2 FQNEAQ. V lost 5 bases, J lost 5 bases, and 5 bases stayed unmatched. The CDR3 loop spans 14 amino acids. DNA of the CDR3: TGTGCCAGCAGCCCCCGGGACAGGGAAGATACGCAGTATTTT. Its protein is CASSPRDREDTQYF.

The rearrangement joins TRBV29-1 to TRBJ1-1; perhaps TRBD1 as D (5 bases). This CDR3 comprises 12 residues. Germline-derived CDR1 and CDR2 are SQVTM and ANQGSEA. V lost 6 bases and J lost 8, with 16 bases in between. The CDR3 spells CSVAMGPEEAFF. The CDR3 bases are TGCAGCGTGGCGATGGGACCGGAGGAAGCTTTCTTT.

This clonotype has only a few counts. The chain couples TRBV20-1 to TRBJ2-7; no definite D call. CDR3 length: 15 residues. Trimming took off 3 bases at V and 2 bases at J, with 17 bases between the two ends. Germline V CDR1 and CDR2: DFQATT, SNEGSKA (reference sequence). The CDR3 sequence is CSASYRTVLTYEQYF. In DNA, the CDR3 is TGCAGTGCTAGTTACCGGACGGTCCTTACCTACGAGCAGTACTTC.

Many counts were recorded for this clonotype. The J gene is TRBJ2-2, the V gene TRBV12-3 or TRBV12-4, with unresolved D. This CDR3 has 11 residues. V shed 6 bases and J shed 6 bases, with 5 bases lying between them. In DNA, the CDR3 is TGTGCCAGCAGCTCGGCCGGGGAGCTGTTTTTT. Its translation: CASSSAGELFF.

This clonotype occurred many times. This rearrangement joins TRBV28 to TRBJ2-7; the match to TRBD1 covers 8 bases. The CDR3 has 14 residues. V shed 6 bases and J 1 base; nucleotides not matched to a gene: 5. Per germline, CDR1 MDHEN and CDR2 SYDVKM. The CDR3 loop is CASRGQELSYEQYF. As DNA, the CDR3 is TGTGCCAGCAGGGGACAGGAGCTATCCTACGAGCAGTACTTC.

The table lists this clonotype with a few counts. The chain combines TRBV30 with TRBJ2-7; D call uncertain. This CDR3 has 13 amino acids. V lost 4 bases to trimming and J lost 3 bases, with 13 bases between them. In germline, CDR1 is GTSNPN, CDR2 SVGIG (reference sequence). The CDR3 loop reads CAWIGNSDYEQYF. The CDR3 nucleotides are TGTGCCTGGATTGGAAACTCTGACTACGAGCAGTACTTC.

The gene calls are TRBV3-1 and TRBJ2-1; D is undetermined. Germline loops: CDR1 LGHDT, CDR2 YNNKEL (reference sequence). CDR3 length: 14 residues. V was pared by 1 base and J by 3 bases, with 7 bases between. CDR3 sequence reads: CASSQGQLYNEQFF. The CDR3 DNA follows: TGTGCCAGCAGCCAAGGGCAGCTCTACAATGAGCAGTTCTTC.

This clonotype was detected many times. The genes are TRBV10-1 and TRBJ1-6, with 7 bases aligning to TRBD1. Per the germline V gene, CDR1 is WNHNN and CDR2 is SYGVQD (reference sequence). V trimming: 10 bases; J trimming: 8 bases; junction bases outside the gene matches: 8. The CDR3 length is 13 residues. DNA for the CDR3: TGCGCCACTTCGACAGGGATACATTCACCCCTCCACTTT. The encoded protein is CATSTGIHSPLHF.

This clonotype was detected ten times or more. The chain combines TRBV9 with TRBJ2-5; 7 nucleotides line up with TRBD2. Germline trimming cut 2 bases from V and 2 bases from J; bases unmatched to any gene: 6. Germline lookup yields CDR1 SGDLS and CDR2 YYNGEE. The CDR3 covers 15 residues. CDR3 bases: TGTGCCAGCAGCGTCGGACTAGAGCAACAAGAGACCCAGTACTTC. Its translation is CASSVGLEQQETQYF.

A few counts support this clonotype. CDR3 coding DNA: TGCGCCAGCAGCCAAGATCCCCCAGGGGGTTTATTCTCACCCCTCCACTTT. As protein: CASSQDPPGGLFSPLHF. The chain combines TRBV4-3 with TRBJ1-6; 7 bases are shared with TRBD1. V trimming: 0 bases; J trimming: 10 bases; junction bases outside the gene matches: 12. The CDR3 is made up of 17 amino acids. Germline CDR1 is LGHNA and CDR2 is YSLEER.

In this sample, this clonotype turned up many times. This chain uses TRBV19 with TRBJ1-5; D is ambiguous. The length of the CDR3 is 15 residues. Germline lookup yields CDR1 LNHDA and CDR2 SQIVND (reference sequence). V lost 2 bases and J 4 bases, leaving 12 bases between the germline ends. The CDR3 DNA follows: TGTGCCAGTAGTATATTGCCCGGTCCTAATCAGCCCCAGCATTTT. Amino acids: CASSILPGPNQPQHF. Drawing the rest from reference TRBV19 and TRBJ1-5, the complete variable domain is DGGITQSPKYLFRKEGQNVTLSCEQNLNHDAMYWYRQDPGQGLRLIYYSQIVNDFQKGDIAEGYSVSREKKESFPLTVTSAQKNPTAFYLCASSILPGPNQPQHFGDGTRLSIL.

This clonotype has a count of ten or more. The gene calls are TRBV28 and TRBJ1-1; 7 nucleotides line up with TRBD1. From germline, CDR1 is MDHEN and CDR2 SYDVKM. The ends lost 7 bases at V and 4 bases at J; junction bases unmatched: 12. This CDR3 is 15 amino acids long. CDR3 DNA: TGTGCCAGCATCCGATTACAGGGACAGAGCACTGAAGCTTTCTTT. It translates to CASIRLQGQSTEAFF.